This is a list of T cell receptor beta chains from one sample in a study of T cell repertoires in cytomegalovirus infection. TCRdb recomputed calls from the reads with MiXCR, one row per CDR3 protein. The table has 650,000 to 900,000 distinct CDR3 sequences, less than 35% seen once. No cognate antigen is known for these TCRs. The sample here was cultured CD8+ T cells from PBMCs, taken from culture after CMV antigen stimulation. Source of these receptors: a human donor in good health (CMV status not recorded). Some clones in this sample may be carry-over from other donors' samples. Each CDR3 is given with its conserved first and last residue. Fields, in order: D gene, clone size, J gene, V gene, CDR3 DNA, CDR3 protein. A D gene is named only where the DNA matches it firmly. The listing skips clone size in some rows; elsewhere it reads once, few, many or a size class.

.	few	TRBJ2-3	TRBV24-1	TGTGCCACCAGTGATTTCCCAGGGAGCACAGATACGCAGTATTTT	CATSDFPGSTDTQYF
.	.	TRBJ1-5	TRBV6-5	TGTGCCAGCAGTACCGGGACAAAGGGGCAGCCCCAGCATTTT	CASSTGTKGQPQHF
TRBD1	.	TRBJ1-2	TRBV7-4	TGTGCCAGCAGTTACCCCGAGACAGGGAATAATGGCTACACCTTC	CASSYPETGNNGYTF
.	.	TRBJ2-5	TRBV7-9	TGTGCCAGCAGCTTTTACGCGGGGCAAGAGACCCAGTACTTC	CASSFYAGQETQYF
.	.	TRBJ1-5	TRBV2	TGTGCCAGCACCAGGGGCTATAGCAATCAGCCCCAGCATTTT	CASTRGYSNQPQHF
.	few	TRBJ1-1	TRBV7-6	TGTGCCAGCAGCTTAGCACCAGAACTCATGAACACTGAAGCTTTCTTT	CASSLAPELMNTEAFF
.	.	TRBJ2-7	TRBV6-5	TGTGCCAGCAGGGAGACGGACCTCTATTCGTTGGACTACGAGCAGTACTTC	CASRETDLYSLDYEQYF
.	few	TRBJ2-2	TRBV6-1	TGTGCCAGCCCCGCTCAGAACACCGGGGAGCTGTTTTTT	CASPAQNTGELFF
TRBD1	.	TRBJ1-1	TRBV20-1	TGCAGTGCTAGGGATTCGGACAGGGGGCTTGCTGAAGCTTTCTTT	CSARDSDRGLAEAFF
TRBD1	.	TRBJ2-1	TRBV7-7	TGTGCTAGCAGCTTTAGACAGGGGAATGAGCAGTTCTTC	CASSFRQGNEQFF
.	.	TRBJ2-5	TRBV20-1	TGCAGTGCTAGGGGGAAGTTCGGGGCATGGGAGACCCAGTACTTC	CSARGKFGAWETQYF
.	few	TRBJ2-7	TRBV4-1	TGCGCCAGCAGCCAAGATCCTATAGACGAGCAGTACTTC	CASSQDPIDEQYF
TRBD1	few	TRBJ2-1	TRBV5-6	TGTGCCAGCAGCAGACAGGGGGCGCAACGGGAGGAAGATGAGCAGTTCTTC	CASSRQGAQREEDEQFF
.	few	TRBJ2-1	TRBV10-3	TGTGCCATCAATGGACTCTCCGGTCATGAGCAGTTCTTC	CAINGLSGHEQFF
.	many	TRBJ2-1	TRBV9	TGTGCCAGCAGCGTATCTCCTGGCCCATACAATGAGCAGTTCTTC	CASSVSPGPYNEQFF
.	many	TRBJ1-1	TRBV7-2	TGTGCCAGCAGCTTAGCGGAAAGGGGGACTGAAGCTTTCTTT	CASSLAERGTEAFF
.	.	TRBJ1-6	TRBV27	TGTGCCAGCAGTTTAGGGTTAGGGGGTTCACCCCTCCACTTT	CASSLGLGGSPLHF
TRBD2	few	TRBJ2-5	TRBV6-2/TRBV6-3	TGTGCCAGCAGTTACACCTCTAGCGGCTGGGGGAAGACCCAGTACTTC	CASSYTSSGWGKTQYF
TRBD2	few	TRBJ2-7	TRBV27	TGTGCCAGCAGTTTATCCGAAGCGGGGCGCCGCGAGCAGTACTTC	CASSLSEAGRREQYF
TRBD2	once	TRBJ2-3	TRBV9	TGTGCCAGCAGCGAACCAAAATCGGGGGGGGTAGATACGCAGTATTTT	CASSEPKSGGVDTQYF
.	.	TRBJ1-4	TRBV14	TGTGCCAGCAGCCAACGGGACCGAGGTGAAAAACTGTTTTTT	CASSQRDRGEKLFF
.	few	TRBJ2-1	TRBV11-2	TGTGCCAGCAGCCCCTGGATGGAGATAATGAGCAAGTTCTTC	CASSPWMEIMSKFF
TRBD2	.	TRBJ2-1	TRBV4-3	TGCGCCAGCAGCCAACTTCTCCTAGCGGGGGCCACCTACAATGAGCAGTTCTTC	CASSQLLLAGATYNEQFF